This entry is about one T cell receptor (beta chain). Its antigen is still unknown. Single viable CD3+CD4+CD8-CD45RO+ cells were sorted as the memory CD4+ T cells. Authors' data handling: After removing out-of-frame reads, 2,204,828 distinct TCRbeta sequences remained. The method was immunoSEQ multiplex PCR; TCRdb's version includes in-frame clones alone and lacks a portion of them. For V, J and clone size, that table is used; D and trimming come from the DNA. The sample has 35,000 to 50,000 clones; around 80% are singletons. The germline V gene encodes CDR1 SGHRS and CDR2 YFSETQ. This CDR3 comprises 15 residues. With 4 bases clipped from V and 0 bases from J, the junction kept 5 bases outside the gene matches. The data were obtained in a study of memory CD4+ T cells and cytomegalovirus serostatus. The wider study: This sample comes from healthy Belgian adults, eight or nine CMV seropositive, approximately 23 seronegative. Study-wide results and caveats: About 40% of the roughly 160 known CMV-associated TCRbeta sequences appeared in CD4+ memory.

This chain connects TRBV5-1 to TRBJ1-1, with 8 positions matching TRBD1. Source material: memory CD4+ T cells from blood. The sequence derives from an adult in good health and CMV-seronegative. In DNA form, the CDR3 reads TGCGCCAGCAGCCCACGACAGGGGATGAACACTGAAGCTTTCTTT. It yields the protein CASSPRQGMNTEAFF.